The 5 T cell receptor beta chains below all came from one sample that was sequenced in a study of OX40 agonist ivuxolimab in advanced cancers. Profiling relied on immunoSEQ multiplex PCR, and the TCRdb table lists in-frame clones only, not all of them. The sample lists 50,000 to 55,000 clones, about 90% occurring once. The sequences come from CD4+ or CD8+ T cells sorted from blood, collected in a trial of the OX40 agonist ivuxolimab. The source is an adult with an advanced solid tumor such as melanoma, head and neck, liver or kidney cancer.

V usage is TRBV2 and J usage is TRBJ2-1; 7 bases fit TRBD1. CDR3 length: 11 amino acids. Trimming removed 6 bases from V and 14 bases from J; junction bases left unmatched: 7. CDR1 is SNHLY and CDR2 is FYNNEI in the germline V gene. The CDR3 reads CASSARQGEFF. The CDR3 DNA follows: TGTGCCAGCAGCGCTCGACAGGGTGAGTTCTTC.

The V call is TRBV2, the J call TRBJ1-4; the D is unclear. Germline V lookup: CDR1 SNHLY, CDR2 FYNNEI. Trimming took 7 bases from V and 2 from J, leaving 14 bases between them. The CDR3 length is 15 residues. The CDR3 spells CASTKVGNTNEKLFF. The CDR3 nucleotides are TGTGCCAGCACCAAAGTGGGGAATACTAATGAAAAACTGTTTTTT.

V and J are TRBV5-3 and TRBJ2-1, with 11 bases matching TRBD2. TRBV5-3 is an open reading frame whose function is uncertain. The CDR3 has 19 amino acids. Trimming at V came to 4 bases and at J to 0 bases, leaving 12 bases not matched to a gene. Written as DNA, the CDR3 is TGTGCCAGAAGCCCCAACGATAGCGGGAGGGACTCCTCCTACAATGAGCAGTTCTTC. Translation: CARSPNDSGRDSSYNEQFF.

The chain employs TRBV5-1 and TRBJ2-2; D might be TRBD1 or TRBD2, each matching 6 bases. The germline gives CDR1 SGHRS, CDR2 YFSETQ. V lost 6 bases and J lost 4, with 16 bases in between. CDR3 length equals 15 residues. This chain's CDR3 is CASTPGARGTGELFF. In DNA form, the CDR3 reads TGCGCCAGCACCCCGGGGGCTCGTGGCACCGGGGAGCTGTTTTTT.

The chain combines TRBV5-4 with TRBJ1-1, with TRBD1 matching 7 bases. Germline CDR1 reads SGHNT; CDR2 reads YYREEE (reference sequence). Germline trimming cut 2 bases from V and 8 bases from J; bases unmatched to any gene: 6. The CDR3 sequence is 13 residues long. CDR3 DNA sequence: TGTGCCAGCAGCTTAGCCGGGACAGAGGAAGCTTTCTTT. This codes for CASSLAGTEEAFF.